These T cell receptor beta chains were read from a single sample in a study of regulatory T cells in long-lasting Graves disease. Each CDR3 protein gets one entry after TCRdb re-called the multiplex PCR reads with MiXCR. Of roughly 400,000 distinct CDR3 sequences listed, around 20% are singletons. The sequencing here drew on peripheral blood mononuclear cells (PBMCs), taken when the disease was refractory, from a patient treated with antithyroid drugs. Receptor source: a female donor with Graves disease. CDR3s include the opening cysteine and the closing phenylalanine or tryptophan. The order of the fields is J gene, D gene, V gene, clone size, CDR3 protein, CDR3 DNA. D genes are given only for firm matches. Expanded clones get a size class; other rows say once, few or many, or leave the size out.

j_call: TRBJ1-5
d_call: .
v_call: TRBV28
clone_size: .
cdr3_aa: CASSLRGSSNQPQHF
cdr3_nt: TGTGCCAGCAGTTTAAGAGGCAGTAGCAATCAGCCCCAGCATTTT

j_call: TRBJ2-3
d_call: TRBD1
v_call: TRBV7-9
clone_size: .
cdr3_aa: CASSLRTGTSATQYF
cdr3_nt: TGTGCCAGCAGCTTAAGGACAGGGACGTCCGCTACGCAGTATTTT

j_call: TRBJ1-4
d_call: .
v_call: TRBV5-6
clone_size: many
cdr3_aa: CASSPNGINEKLFF
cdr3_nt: TGTGCCAGCAGCCCTAATGGGATTAATGAAAAACTGTTTTTT

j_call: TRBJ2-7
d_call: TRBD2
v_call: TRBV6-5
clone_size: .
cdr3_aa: CASSYERGVSYEQYF
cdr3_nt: TGTGCCAGCAGTTACGAACGGGGGGTCTCCTACGAGCAGTACTTC

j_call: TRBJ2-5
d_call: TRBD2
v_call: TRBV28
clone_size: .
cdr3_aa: CASRPLAGGETQYF
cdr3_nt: TGTGCCAGCAGACCACTAGCGGGTGGTGAGACCCAGTACTTC

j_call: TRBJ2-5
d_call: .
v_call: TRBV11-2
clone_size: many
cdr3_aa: CASTRSPGEETQYF
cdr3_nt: TGTGCCAGCACCCGCTCCCCCGGGGAAGAGACCCAGTACTTC

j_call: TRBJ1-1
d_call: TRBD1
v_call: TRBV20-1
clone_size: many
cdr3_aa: CSAGTGGSNTEAFF
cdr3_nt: TGCAGTGCCGGGACAGGGGGATCGAACACTGAAGCTTTCTTT

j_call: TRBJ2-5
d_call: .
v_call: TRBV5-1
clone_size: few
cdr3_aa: CASSLEQTQETQYF
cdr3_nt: TGCGCCAGCAGCTTGGAACAGACCCAAGAGACCCAGTACTTC

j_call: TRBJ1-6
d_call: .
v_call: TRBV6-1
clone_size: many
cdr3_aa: CASRGAAPPLHF
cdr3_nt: TGTGCCAGCAGAGGGGCTGCGCCACCCCTCCACTTT

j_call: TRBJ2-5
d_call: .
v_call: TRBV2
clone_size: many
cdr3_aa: CASSEALQVGSETQYF
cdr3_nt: TGTGCCAGCAGTGAAGCGCTTCAGGTGGGCTCGGAGACCCAGTACTTC

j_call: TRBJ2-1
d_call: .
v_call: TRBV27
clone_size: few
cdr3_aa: CASSFTAVADEFF
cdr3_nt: TGTGCCAGCAGCTTTACCGCCGTGGCGGACGAGTTCTTC

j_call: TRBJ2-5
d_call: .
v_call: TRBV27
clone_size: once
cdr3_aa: CASSPRNQETQYF
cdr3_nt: TGTGCCAGCAGCCCCAGGAACCAAGAGACCCAGTACTTC

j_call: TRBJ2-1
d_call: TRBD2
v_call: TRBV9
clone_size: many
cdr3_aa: CASSVASLAVRSSYNEQFF
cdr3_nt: TGTGCCAGCAGCGTAGCTTCCCTAGCGGTCAGGAGCTCCTACAATGAGCAGTTCTTC

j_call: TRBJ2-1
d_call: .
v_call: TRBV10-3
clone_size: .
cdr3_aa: CAISAGTNEQFF
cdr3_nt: TGTGCCATCAGTGCAGGAACGAATGAGCAGTTCTTC

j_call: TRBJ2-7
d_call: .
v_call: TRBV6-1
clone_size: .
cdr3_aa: CASNPYLTPNYEQYF
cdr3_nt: TGTGCCAGCAACCCATACCTAACCCCTAACTACGAGCAGTACTTC

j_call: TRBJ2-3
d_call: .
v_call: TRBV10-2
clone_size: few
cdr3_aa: CASIEGYTDTQYF
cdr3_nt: TGCGCCAGCATCGAGGGGTACACAGATACGCAGTATTTT

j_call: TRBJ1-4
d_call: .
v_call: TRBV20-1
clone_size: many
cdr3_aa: CSASEYEKLFF
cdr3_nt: TGCAGTGCTAGTGAATATGAAAAACTGTTTTTT

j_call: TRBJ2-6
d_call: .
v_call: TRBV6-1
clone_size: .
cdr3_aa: CASRERGVGGANVLTF
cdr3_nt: TGTGCCAGCAGAGAGAGAGGGGTAGGTGGGGCCAACGTCCTGACTTTC

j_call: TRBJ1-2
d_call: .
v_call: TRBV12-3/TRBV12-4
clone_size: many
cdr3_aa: CASSLQGYGYTF
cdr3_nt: TGTGCCAGCAGTTTACAAGGCTATGGCTACACCTTC

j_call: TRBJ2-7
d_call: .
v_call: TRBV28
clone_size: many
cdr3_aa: CASSVRGGSYEQYF
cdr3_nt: TGTGCCAGCAGCGTCAGGGGTGGCTCCTACGAGCAGTACTTC

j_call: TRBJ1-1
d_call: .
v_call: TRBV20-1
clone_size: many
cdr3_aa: CSAVSTEAFF
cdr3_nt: TGCAGTGCTGTAAGCACTGAAGCTTTCTTT

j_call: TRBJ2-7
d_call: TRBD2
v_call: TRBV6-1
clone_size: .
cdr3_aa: CASTTGLADYGQYF
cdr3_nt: TGTGCCAGCACCACGGGCCTAGCGGATTACGGGCAGTACTTC

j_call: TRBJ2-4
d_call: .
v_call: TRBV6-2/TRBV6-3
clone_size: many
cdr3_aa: CASRGTQGSIQYF
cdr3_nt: TGTGCCAGCAGAGGAACGCAGGGGTCCATTCAGTACTTC

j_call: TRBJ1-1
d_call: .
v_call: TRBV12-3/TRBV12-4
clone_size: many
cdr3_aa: CASSFYTAILNTEAFF
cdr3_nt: TGTGCCAGCAGTTTTTACACGGCCATCCTGAACACTGAAGCTTTCTTT

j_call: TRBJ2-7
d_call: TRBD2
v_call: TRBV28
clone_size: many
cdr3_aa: CASKDSPGTSGSYEQYF
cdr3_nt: TGTGCCAGCAAGGACAGCCCCGGGACTAGCGGGAGCTACGAGCAGTACTTC

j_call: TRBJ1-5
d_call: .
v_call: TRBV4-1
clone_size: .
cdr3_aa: CASSQDSGRGNQPQHF
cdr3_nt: TGCGCCAGCAGCCAAGATTCGGGGAGGGGAAATCAGCCCCAGCATTTT

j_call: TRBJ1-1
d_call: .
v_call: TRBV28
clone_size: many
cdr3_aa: CASSKFYRDTEAFF
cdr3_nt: TGTGCCAGCAGTAAATTTTACAGGGACACTGAAGCTTTCTTT

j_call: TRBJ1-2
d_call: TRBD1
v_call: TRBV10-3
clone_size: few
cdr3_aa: CAISETTGEGYTF
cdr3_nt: TGTGCCATCAGTGAGACGACAGGGGAAGGCTACACCTTC

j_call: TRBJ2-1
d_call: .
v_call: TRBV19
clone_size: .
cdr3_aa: CASRRGTSYNEQFF
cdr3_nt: TGTGCCAGTAGGCGCGGAACCTCCTACAATGAGCAGTTCTTC

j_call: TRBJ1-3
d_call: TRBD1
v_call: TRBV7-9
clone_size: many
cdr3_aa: CASSLGQGAHGNTIYF
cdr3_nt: TGTGCCAGCAGCCTAGGACAGGGGGCGCATGGAAACACCATATATTTT

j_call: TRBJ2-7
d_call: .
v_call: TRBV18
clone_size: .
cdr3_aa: CASSQSAYEQYF
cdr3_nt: TGTGCCAGCTCACAGTCAGCCTACGAGCAGTACTTC

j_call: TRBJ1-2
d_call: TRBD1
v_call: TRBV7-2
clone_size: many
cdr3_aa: CASSRDRFGYTF
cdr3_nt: TGTGCCAGCAGCCGGGACAGATTTGGCTACACCTTC

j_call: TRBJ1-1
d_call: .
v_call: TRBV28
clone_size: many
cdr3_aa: CASSFGGTRQAFF
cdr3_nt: TGTGCCAGCAGTTTTGGAGGGACCCGGCAGGCTTTCTTT

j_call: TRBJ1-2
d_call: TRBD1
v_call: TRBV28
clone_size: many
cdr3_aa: CASSLTGTGVQYGYTF
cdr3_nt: TGTGCCAGCAGTTTAACCGGGACAGGGGTTCAGTATGGCTACACCTTC

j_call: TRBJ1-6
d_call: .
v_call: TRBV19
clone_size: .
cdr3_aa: CARGFRSSYNSPLHF
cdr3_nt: TGTGCCAGGGGTTTTCGGAGCTCCTATAATTCACCCCTCCACTTT

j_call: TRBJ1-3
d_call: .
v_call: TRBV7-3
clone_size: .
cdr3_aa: CASSLGPSSGNTIYF
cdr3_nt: TGTGCCAGCAGCTTAGGACCGAGCTCTGGAAACACCATATATTTT

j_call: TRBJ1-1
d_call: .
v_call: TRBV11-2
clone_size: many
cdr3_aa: CASSFRGGGAFF
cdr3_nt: TGTGCCAGCAGCTTCCGGGGAGGTGGTGCTTTCTTT

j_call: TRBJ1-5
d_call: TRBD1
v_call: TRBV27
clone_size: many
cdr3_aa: CASRGDRNQPQHF
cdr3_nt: TGTGCCAGCCGGGGGGACAGAAATCAGCCCCAGCATTTT

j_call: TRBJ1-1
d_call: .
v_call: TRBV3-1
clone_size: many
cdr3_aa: CASSHTSEAFF
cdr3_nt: TGTGCCAGCAGTCACACCTCTGAAGCTTTCTTT

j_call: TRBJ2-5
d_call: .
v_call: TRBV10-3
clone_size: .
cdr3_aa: CAIRVAGGETQYF
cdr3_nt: TGTGCCATCAGAGTTGCCGGAGGGGAGACCCAGTACTTC

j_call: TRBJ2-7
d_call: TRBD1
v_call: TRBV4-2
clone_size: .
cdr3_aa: CASSRTGQGFSYEQYF
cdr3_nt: TGTGCCAGCAGCCGTACGGGACAGGGGTTTTCCTACGAGCAGTACTTC

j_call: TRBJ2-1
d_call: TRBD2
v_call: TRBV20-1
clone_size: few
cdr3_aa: CSATPPTSGSPNEQFF
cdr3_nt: TGCAGTGCCACTCCACCGACTAGCGGGAGCCCCAATGAGCAGTTCTTC

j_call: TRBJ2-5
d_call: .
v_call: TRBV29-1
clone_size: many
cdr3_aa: CSVVGQQVPYQETQYF
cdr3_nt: TGCAGCGTTGTTGGCCAACAAGTACCGTACCAAGAGACCCAGTACTTC